These T cell receptor beta chains were read from a single sample in a study of technical replicates of blood from several donors. Produced via immunoSEQ multiplex PCR; TCRdb's table is partial and in-frame only. The table lists around 100,000 clones, nearly 96% of them singletons. Sequenced: T cells isolated from PBMCs. Receptors were obtained from a human donor in good health. Each CDR3 is given with its conserved first and last residue. The D gene is left open where the match is weak. Size values are once, few and many counts, or a class for expanded clones, and some rows have none.

J,length,V,D,size,DNA,CDR3
TRBJ1-6,19,TRBV19,-,-,TGTGCCAGTACGACCCCCAGGTGGGACAAGAGCTCCTATAATTCACCCCTCCACTTT,CASTTPRWDKSSYNSPLHF
TRBJ2-1,14,TRBV2,TRBD2,once,TGTGCCAGCAGAGGACTAGCGGGAGGGGGATGGCAGTTCTTC,CASRGLAGGGWQFF
TRBJ2-7,16,TRBV28,TRBD2,-,TGTGCCAGCATTCATGCTGGAGGGACTATCCCCTACGAGCAGTACTTC,CASIHAGGTIPYEQYF
TRBJ2-5,15,TRBV7-7,-,once,TGTGCCAGCAGCAAAACAGGACAGAGCCAAGAGACCCAGTACTTC,CASSKTGQSQETQYF
TRBJ1-1,14,TRBV27,TRBD1,-,TGTGCCAGCAGTTCCCTCCAGGGGGGAAGTGAAGCTTTCTTT,CASSSLQGGSEAFF
TRBJ2-3,14,TRBV6-1,TRBD2,once,TGTGCCAGCAGCTGGGACTACCCCTCGGTTACGCAGTATTTT,CASSWDYPSVTQYF
TRBJ2-1,16,TRBV6-5,-,-,TGTGCCAGCAGTTACGATCAGCGCAGCTCCTACAATGAGCAGTTCTTC,CASSYDQRSSYNEQFF
TRBJ2-5,18,TRBV7-6,TRBD1,-,TGTGCCAGCAGCCCCCACGGGTCAGGGGGCAAACGGAGGGAGACCCAGTACTTC,CASSPHGSGGKRRETQYF
TRBJ1-5,14,TRBV28,-,-,TGTGCCAGCAGTCAAGGACAGCTAGTAGGGCCCCAGCATTTT,CASSQGQLVGPQHF
TRBJ2-2,18,TRBV15,TRBD2,-,TGTGCCACCAGCCGGAACGAACCGCTTCTAGCGGGAGTCGGGGAGCTGTTTTTT,CATSRNEPLLAGVGELFF
TRBJ2-7,18,TRBV19,TRBD1,once,TGTGCCAGTAGTTCGGGACAGGGACCATCAACTACCTCCTACGAGCAGTACTTC,CASSSGQGPSTTSYEQYF
TRBJ2-3,15,TRBV6-1,-,-,TGTGCCAGCAGGCTTACGGCGGGACCCACAGATACGCAGTATTTT,CASRLTAGPTDTQYF
TRBJ2-3,15,TRBV9,TRBD2,-,TGTGCCAGCAGCGGATCAGCGGGAGTTTCAGATACGCAGTATTTT,CASSGSAGVSDTQYF
TRBJ2-3,12,TRBV6-1,TRBD2,-,TGTGCCACTAGCGGGGGAACAGATACGCAGTATTTT,CATSGGTDTQYF
TRBJ2-5,15,TRBV12-5,-,-,TGTGCTAGTGGTATGACCTGGGGGACACAAGAGACCCAGTACTTC,CASGMTWGTQETQYF
TRBJ1-2,13,TRBV6-5,-,-,TGTGCCAGCAGTTACAGGGGCGTGGATGGCTACACCTTC,CASSYRGVDGYTF
TRBJ1-4,15,TRBV7-6,TRBD1,once,TGTGCCAGCAGTCAAATGGGGACAGGGGGCGAAAAACTGTTTTTT,CASSQMGTGGEKLFF
TRBJ1-5,17,TRBV4-1,TRBD1,-,TGCGCCAGCAGCCAAGGGGACAGGACACATAGCAATCAGCCCCAGCATTTT,CASSQGDRTHSNQPQHF